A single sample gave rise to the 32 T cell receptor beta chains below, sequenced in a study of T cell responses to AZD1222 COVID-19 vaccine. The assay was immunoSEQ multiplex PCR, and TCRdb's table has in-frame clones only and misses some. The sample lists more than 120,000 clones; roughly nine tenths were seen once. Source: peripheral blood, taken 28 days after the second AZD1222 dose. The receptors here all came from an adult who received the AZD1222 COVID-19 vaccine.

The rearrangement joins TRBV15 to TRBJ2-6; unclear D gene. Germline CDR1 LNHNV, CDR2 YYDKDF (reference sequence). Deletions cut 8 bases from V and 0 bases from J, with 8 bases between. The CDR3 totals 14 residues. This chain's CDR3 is CATGKSSGANVLTF. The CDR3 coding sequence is TGTGCCACCGGAAAGAGCTCTGGGGCCAACGTCCTGACTTTC.

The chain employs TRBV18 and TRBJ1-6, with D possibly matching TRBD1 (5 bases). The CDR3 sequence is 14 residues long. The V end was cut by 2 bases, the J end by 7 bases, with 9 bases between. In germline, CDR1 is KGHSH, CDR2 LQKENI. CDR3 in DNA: TGTGCCAGCTCACCAGTAGGGGTCAATTCACCCCTCCACTTT. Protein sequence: CASSPVGVNSPLHF.

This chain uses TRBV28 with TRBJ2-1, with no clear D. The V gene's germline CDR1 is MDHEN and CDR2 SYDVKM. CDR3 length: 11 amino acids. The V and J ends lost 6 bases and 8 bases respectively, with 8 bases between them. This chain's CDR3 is CASRVLDEQFF. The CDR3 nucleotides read TGTGCCAGCAGGGTATTGGATGAGCAGTTCTTC.

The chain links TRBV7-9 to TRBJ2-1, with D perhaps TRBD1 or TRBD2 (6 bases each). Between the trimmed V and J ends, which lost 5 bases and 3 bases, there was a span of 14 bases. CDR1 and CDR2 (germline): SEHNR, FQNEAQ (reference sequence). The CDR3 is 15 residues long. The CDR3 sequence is CASSPGSRGYNEQFF. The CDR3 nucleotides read TGTGCCAGCAGCCCCGGGAGCAGGGGCTACAATGAGCAGTTCTTC.

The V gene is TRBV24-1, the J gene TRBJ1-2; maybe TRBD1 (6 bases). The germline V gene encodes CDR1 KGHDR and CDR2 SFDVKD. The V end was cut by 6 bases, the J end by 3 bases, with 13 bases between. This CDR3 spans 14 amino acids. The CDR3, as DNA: TGTGCCACCAGTAGGGGGGACGGAGACTATGGCTACACCTTC. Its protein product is CATSRGDGDYGYTF.

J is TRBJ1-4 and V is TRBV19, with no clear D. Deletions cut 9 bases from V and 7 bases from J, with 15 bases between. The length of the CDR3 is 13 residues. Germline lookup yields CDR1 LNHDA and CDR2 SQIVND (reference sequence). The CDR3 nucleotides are TGTGCCAGCCTCGGGAGAGGGATTGAAAAACTGTTTTTT. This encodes CASLGRGIEKLFF.

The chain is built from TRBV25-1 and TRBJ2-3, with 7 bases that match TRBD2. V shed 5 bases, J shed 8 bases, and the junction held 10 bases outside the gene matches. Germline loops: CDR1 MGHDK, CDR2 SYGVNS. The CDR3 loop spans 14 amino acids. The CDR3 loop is CASSSGTIPFTQYF. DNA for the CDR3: TGTGCCAGCAGTTCCGGGACTATCCCATTTACGCAGTATTTT. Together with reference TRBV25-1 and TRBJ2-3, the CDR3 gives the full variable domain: EADIYQTPRYLVIGTGKKITLECSQTMGHDKMYWYQQDPGMELHLIHYSYGVNSTEKGDLSSESTVSRIRTEHFPLTLESARPSHTSQYLCASSSGTIPFTQYFGPGTRLTVL.

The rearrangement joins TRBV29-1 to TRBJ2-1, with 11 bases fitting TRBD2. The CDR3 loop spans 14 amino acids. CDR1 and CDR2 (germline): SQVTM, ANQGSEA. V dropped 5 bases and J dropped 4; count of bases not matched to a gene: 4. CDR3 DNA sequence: TGCAGCGTTAAGGGACTAGCGGATTACAATGAGCAGTTCTTC. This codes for CSVKGLADYNEQFF.

The CDR3 protein is CASSLDRVGTNTEAFF. The CDR3 DNA is TGTGCCAGCAGCTTAGATCGGGTGGGGACGAACACTGAAGCTTTCTTT. The V gene is TRBV11-2, the J gene TRBJ1-1; D is perhaps TRBD1 (5 bases). CDR1 and CDR2 (germline): SGHAT, FQNNGV. Between the trimmed V and J ends, which lost 0 bases and 1 base, there was a span of 12 bases. The CDR3 runs to 16 residues. Full variable domain (missing parts from reference TRBV11-2 and TRBJ1-1): EAGVAQSPRYKIIEKRQSVAFWCNPISGHATLYWYQQILGQGPKLLIQFQNNGVVDDSQLPKDRFSAERLKGVDSTLKIQPAKLEDSAVYLCASSLDRVGTNTEAFFGQGTRLTVV.

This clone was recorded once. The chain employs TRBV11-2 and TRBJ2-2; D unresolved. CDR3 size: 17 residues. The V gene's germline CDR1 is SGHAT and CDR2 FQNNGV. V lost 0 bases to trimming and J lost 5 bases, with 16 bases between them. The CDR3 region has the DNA TGTGCCAGCAGCTTAGATGGACCCCCAACCGATACCGGGGAGCTGTTTTTT. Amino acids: CASSLDGPPTDTGELFF.

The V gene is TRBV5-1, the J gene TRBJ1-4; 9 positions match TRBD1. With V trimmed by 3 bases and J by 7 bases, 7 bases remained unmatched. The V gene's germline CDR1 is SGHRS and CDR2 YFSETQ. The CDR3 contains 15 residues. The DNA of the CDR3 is TGCGCCAGCAGCTCAGGGACAGGGACGGGTGAAAAACTGTTTTTT. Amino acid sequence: CASSSGTGTGEKLFF. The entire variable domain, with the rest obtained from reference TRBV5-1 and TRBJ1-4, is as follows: KAGVTQTPRYLIKTRGQQVTLSCSPISGHRSVSWYQQTPGQGLQFLFEYFSETQRNKGNFPGRFSGRQFSNSRSEMNVSTLELGDSALYLCASSSGTGTGEKLFFGSGTQLSVL.

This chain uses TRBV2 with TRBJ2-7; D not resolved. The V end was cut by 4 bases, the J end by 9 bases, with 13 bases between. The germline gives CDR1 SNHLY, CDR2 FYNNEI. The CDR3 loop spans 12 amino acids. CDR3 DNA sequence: TGTGCCAGCAGTGCCGGCGTCTTAGGGCAGTACGTC. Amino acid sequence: CASSAGVLGQYV.

Written as DNA, the CDR3 is TGTGCCAGCAGGAGAATGACCACAGGGGGCCCCAATCAGCCCCAGCATTTT. Translation: CASRRMTTGGPNQPQHF. J is TRBJ1-5 and V is TRBV27; 9 bases fit TRBD1. This CDR3 is built from 17 residues. V trimming: 6 bases; J trimming: 3 bases; junction bases outside the gene matches: 12. Germline CDR1 MNHEY, CDR2 SMNVEV (reference sequence).

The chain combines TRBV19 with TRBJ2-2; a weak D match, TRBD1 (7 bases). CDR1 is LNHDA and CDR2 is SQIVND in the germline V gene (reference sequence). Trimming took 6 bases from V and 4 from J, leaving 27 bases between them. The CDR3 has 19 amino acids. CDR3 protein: CASRIRGTDYGGGTGELFF. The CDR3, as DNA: TGTGCCAGTAGGATACGGGGGACAGACTATGGTGGCGGCACCGGGGAGCTGTTTTTT.

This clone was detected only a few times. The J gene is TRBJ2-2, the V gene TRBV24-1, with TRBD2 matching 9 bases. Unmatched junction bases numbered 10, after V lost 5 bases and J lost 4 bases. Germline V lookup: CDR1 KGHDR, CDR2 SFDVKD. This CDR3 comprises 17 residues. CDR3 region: CATSGGGAGGRTGELFF. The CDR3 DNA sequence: TGTGCCACCAGTGGCGGGGGAGCGGGGGGCCGCACCGGGGAGCTGTTTTTT.

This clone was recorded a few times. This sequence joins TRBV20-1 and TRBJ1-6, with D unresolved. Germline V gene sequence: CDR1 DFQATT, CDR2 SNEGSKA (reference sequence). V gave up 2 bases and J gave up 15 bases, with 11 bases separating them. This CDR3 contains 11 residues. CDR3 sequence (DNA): TGCAGTGCTAGAAGTCTTTATCTCCTCCACTTT. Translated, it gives CSARSLYLLHF.

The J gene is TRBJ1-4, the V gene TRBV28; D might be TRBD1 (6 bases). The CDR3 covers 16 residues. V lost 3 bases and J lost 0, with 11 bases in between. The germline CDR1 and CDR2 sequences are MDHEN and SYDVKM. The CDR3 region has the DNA TGTGCCAGCAGTTTTACAGGGACTGCAACTAATGAAAAACTGTTTTTT. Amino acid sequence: CASSFTGTATNEKLFF.

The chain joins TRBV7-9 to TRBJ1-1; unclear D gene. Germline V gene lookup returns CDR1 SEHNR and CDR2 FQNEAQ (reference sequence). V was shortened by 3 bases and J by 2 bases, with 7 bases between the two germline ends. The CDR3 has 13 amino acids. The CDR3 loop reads CASSFGTNTEAFF. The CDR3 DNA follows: TGTGCCAGCAGCTTCGGTACAAACACTGAAGCTTTCTTT.

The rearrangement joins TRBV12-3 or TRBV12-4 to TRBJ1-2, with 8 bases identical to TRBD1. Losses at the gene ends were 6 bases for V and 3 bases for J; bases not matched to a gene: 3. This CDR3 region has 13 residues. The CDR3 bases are TGTGCCAGCAGGGGACAGGCGTACTATGGCTACACCTTC. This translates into CASRGQAYYGYTF.

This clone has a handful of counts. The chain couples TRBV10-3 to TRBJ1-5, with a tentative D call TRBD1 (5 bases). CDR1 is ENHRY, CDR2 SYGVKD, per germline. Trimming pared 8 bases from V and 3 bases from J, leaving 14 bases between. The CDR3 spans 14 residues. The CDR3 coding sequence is TGTGCCATCCGGGATCCGGGGGACAATCAGCCCCAGCATTTT. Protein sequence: CAIRDPGDNQPQHF.

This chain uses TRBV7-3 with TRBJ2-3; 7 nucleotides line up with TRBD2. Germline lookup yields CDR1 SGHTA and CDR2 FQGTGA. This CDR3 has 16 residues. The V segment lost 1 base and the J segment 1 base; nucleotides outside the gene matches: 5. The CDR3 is CASSLIGRRGTDTQYF. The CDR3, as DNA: TGTGCCAGCAGCTTAATCGGGAGGCGGGGCACAGATACGCAGTATTTT.

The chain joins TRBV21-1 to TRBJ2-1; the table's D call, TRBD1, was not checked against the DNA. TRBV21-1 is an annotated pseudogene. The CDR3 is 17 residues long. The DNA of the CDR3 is TGTGCCAGCAGCAAGGCCTCCTTTTTTGCCTCCTACAATGAGCAGTTCTTC. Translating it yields CASSKASFFASYNEQFF.

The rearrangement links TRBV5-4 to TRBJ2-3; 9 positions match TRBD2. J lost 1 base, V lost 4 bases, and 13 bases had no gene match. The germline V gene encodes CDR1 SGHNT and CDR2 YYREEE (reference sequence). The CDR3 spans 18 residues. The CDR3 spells CASSPPGLGGRGTDTQYF. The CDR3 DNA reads TGTGCCAGCAGCCCACCCGGTTTGGGCGGGAGGGGCACAGATACGCAGTATTTT.

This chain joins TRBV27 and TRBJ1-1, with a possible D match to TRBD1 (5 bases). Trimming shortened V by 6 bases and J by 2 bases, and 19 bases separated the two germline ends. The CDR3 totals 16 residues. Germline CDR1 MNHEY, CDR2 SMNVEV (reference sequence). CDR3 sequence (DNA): TGTGCCAGCAGCCCTCCCTTTTTAACAGGTAACACTGAAGCTTTCTTT. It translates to CASSPPFLTGNTEAFF.

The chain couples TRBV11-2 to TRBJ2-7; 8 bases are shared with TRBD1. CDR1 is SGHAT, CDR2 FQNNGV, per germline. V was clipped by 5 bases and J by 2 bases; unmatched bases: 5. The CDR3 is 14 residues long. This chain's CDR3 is CASSEGTGAYEQYF. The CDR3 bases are TGTGCCAGCAGCGAGGGGACAGGCGCCTACGAGCAGTACTTC.

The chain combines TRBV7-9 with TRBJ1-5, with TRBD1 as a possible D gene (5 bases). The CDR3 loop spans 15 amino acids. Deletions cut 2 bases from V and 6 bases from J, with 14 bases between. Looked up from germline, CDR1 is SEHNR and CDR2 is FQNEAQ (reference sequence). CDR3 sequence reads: CASSLNRRDGQPQHF. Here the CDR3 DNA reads TGTGCCAGCAGCTTAAACAGGAGGGACGGTCAGCCCCAGCATTTT.

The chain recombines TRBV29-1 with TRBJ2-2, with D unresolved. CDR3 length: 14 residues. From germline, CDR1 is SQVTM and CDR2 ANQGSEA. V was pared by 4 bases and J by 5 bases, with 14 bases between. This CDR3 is CSVVWGKITGELFF. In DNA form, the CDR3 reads TGCAGCGTTGTTTGGGGTAAAATTACCGGGGAGCTGTTTTTT.

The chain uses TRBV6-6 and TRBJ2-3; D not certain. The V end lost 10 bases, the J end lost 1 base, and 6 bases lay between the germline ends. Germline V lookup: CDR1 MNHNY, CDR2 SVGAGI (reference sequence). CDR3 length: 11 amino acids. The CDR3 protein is CAIAGTDTQYF. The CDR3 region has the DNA TGTGCCATCGCGGGCACAGATACGCAGTATTTT.

CDR3 residues: CASSFGGTSIDEQFF. CDR3 DNA: TGCGCCAGCAGCTTCGGTGGGACTAGTATCGATGAGCAGTTCTTC. The chain couples TRBV5-1 to TRBJ2-1; 8 bases are a match to TRBD2. The CDR3 runs 15 residues. The ends lost 2 bases at V and 8 bases at J; junction bases unmatched: 9. Germline values: CDR1 SGHRS, CDR2 YFSETQ.

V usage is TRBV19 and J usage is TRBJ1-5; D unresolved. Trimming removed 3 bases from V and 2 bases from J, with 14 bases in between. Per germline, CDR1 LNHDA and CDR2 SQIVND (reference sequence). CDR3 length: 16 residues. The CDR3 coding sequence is TGTGCCAGTAGTATCGCGGTTTCCGGGGGCAATCAGCCCCAGCATTTT. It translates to CASSIAVSGGNQPQHF.

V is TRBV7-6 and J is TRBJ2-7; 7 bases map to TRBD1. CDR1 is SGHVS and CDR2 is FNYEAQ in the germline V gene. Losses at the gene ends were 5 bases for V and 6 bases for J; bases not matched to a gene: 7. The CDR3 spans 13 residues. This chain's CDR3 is CASSPDRVREQYF. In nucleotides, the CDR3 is TGTGCCAGCAGCCCCGACAGGGTACGCGAGCAGTACTTC.

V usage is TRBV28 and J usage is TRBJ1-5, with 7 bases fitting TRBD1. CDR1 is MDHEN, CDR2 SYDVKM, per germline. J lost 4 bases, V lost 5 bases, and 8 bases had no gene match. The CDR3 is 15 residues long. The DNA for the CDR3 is TGTGCCAGCAGTACCCAAAGACAGGGTAATCAGCCCCAGCATTTT. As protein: CASSTQRQGNQPQHF.